These T cell receptor beta chains were read from a single sample in a study of T-cell reconstitution after alpha-beta-depleted transplantation in children. TCRdb re-analysed the PCR reads in MiXCR, keeping a single row per CDR3 protein. Found here are a few hundred thousand distinct CDR3 sequences, approximately 20% of them singletons; the top ten hold roughly 3.3%. The sequencing used PBMCs from the stem cell graft donor, collected from the stem cell graft. These receptors were taken from a human donor who donated a stem cell graft to a child with acute lymphoblastic leukemia. Both conserved end residues are part of each CDR3. A D gene is named only where the DNA matches it firmly. A row's size may be missing; if present it is once, few, many or a size class.

>TRBV10-2|-|-|TRBJ1-5
CASSEWVNSNQPQHF
TGCGCCAGCAGTGAGTGGGTAAATAGCAATCAGCCCCAGCATTTT
>TRBV25-1|few|-|TRBJ2-7
CASSPSGRYEQYF
TGTGCCAGCAGCCCTTCGGGACGCTACGAGCAGTACTTC
>TRBV5-1|few|-|TRBJ2-3
CASSHRPGPDTQYF
TGCGCCAGCAGTCATCGACCGGGACCAGATACGCAGTATTTT
>TRBV24-1|once|TRBD1|TRBJ2-7
CATSDYGTGDEQYF
TGTGCCACCAGTGATTACGGGACAGGGGACGAGCAGTACTTC
>TRBV7-9|-|-|TRBJ2-3
CASSSTMGPTDTQYF
TGTGCCAGCAGCTCAACAATGGGACCCACAGATACGCAGTATTTT
>TRBV7-8|few|-|TRBJ2-3
CASSLAEPGPTTDTQYF
TGTGCCAGCAGCTTAGCGGAGCCGGGACCCACCACAGATACGCAGTATTTT
>TRBV29-1|-|-|TRBJ2-1
CSVARDIYNEQFF
TGCAGCGTCGCCCGGGACATCTACAATGAGCAGTTCTTC
>TRBV5-1|-|TRBD1|TRBJ1-1
CASRETGMNTEAFF
TGCGCCAGCAGGGAGACAGGGATGAACACTGAAGCTTTCTTT
>TRBV5-1|-|-|TRBJ1-1
CASSFMGAAEAFF
TGCGCCAGCAGCTTCATGGGGGCCGCTGAAGCTTTCTTT
>TRBV7-9|few|-|TRBJ2-3
CASSHRSPADTQYF
TGTGCCAGCAGCCACAGGTCACCCGCGGATACGCAGTATTTT
>TRBV10-3|-|TRBD1|TRBJ1-2
CAISEDRGSYGYTF
TGTGCCATCAGTGAAGACAGGGGTAGCTATGGCTACACCTTC
>TRBV7-9|-|-|TRBJ1-2
CASSSDSFYGYTF
TGTGCCAGCAGCTCGGACAGCTTCTATGGCTACACCTTC
>TRBV5-1|few|-|TRBJ1-5
CASSLVRGTHQPQHF
TGCGCCAGCAGCTTGGTACGGGGCACGCATCAGCCCCAGCATTTT
>TRBV12-3/TRBV12-4|-|-|TRBJ1-2
CASSLHSGASFNYGYTF
TGTGCCAGCAGTTTACACTCAGGGGCCTCTTTTAACTATGGCTACACCTTC
>TRBV3-1|few|-|TRBJ2-2
CASSHVNTGELFF
TGTGCCAGCAGCCATGTAAACACCGGGGAGCTGTTTTTT
>TRBV7-9|-|TRBD2|TRBJ2-3
CASSSRRGTSGRAGTDTQYF
TGTGCCAGCAGCTCTCGTCGCGGGACTAGCGGGAGGGCCGGAACAGATACGCAGTATTTT
>TRBV27|few|-|TRBJ2-1
CASSLSAASVEQFF
TGTGCCAGCAGTTTATCTGCGGCTAGCGTTGAGCAGTTCTTC